This T cell receptor beta chain was retrieved from a study of T cell responses to AZD1222 COVID-19 vaccine (dated by TCRdb to the early 2020s). A note on the overall study: TCR sequencing covered more than 230 trial participants: nearly 210 given two doses of AZD1222 and around 25 given two doses of MenACWY control vaccine. Trial participants were enrolled by age into 18-55, 56-69 and 70-plus year subgroups, with 148, 28 and 57 TCR-sequenced participants respectively.

From the germline V gene (reference sequence), CDR1 is LNHDA and CDR2 is SQIVND. V drops 5 bases and J drops 4 bases, leaving 5 bases in between. The CDR3 runs 12 amino acids, cysteine and phenylalanine included. Just CDR3 DNA is preserved here, 36 bases in frame from base 1. This clone showed up just a few times. This clone's antigen is unknown. It has no much larger one-base neighbor in the sample; base qualities were not kept. The sample's time point, from its label and the paper: about 28 days (+/-7) after the second vaccine dose. In light of the paper, this sample's treatment or condition label describes: meningococcal conjugate vaccine given as trial control. Vaccinee samples were obtained from the UK trials COV001 and COV002, which included a single-blind randomized controlled phase 2/3 trial of AZD1222 (ChAdOx1 nCoV-19) in healthy adults. Trial participant PBMC samples were collected at day 0 and day 28 after the second dose for TCRbeta chain sequencing.

The CDR3 regions of human TCRbeta chains were analyzed by immunosequencing. Concerning the study's data processing: TCRs in the repertoires were matched against a reference library of SARS-CoV-2-specific TCRs that had been generated with the MIRA antigen-specificity platform. Breadth meant the fraction of unique TCRs that were SARS-CoV-2-associated, whereas depth meant the fraction of total T cells that were SARS-CoV-2-associated. Using the MIRA data, each spike-specific TCR was mapped to the spike region that the TCR reacts to and placed in a CD4 or CD8 class. Log10-transformed breadth and depth values were compared by one-way ANOVA with Sidak's multiple comparisons tests. As stored in TCRdb, this immuneACCESS dataset retains in-frame rearrangements with V and J assigned. A fraction of the clones does not appear; measured against another copy, unresolved V genes explain less than half of the discrepancy, and the remainder lacks a known reason. That table furnishes V, J and clone size, whereas the DNA furnished D and trimming. This sample has about 180,000 clones in its table, and 85% to 95% of those were observed once. The ten largest account for about 1% of the sample.

Broader findings and caveats from the paper: Participants were mostly white British and included more females than males, and it was suggested by the authors that clonal diversity may have been underestimated. Conclusions about previously exposed vaccinees are limited because only six or seven AZD1222 recipients were SARS-CoV-2 seropositive at baseline. In the small 56-69-year group, the increase in depth fell short of significance, most likely because of low power. After two AZD1222 doses, spike-specific TCR breadth and depth were significantly higher than at day 0 and than in MenACWY recipients. The vaccine-associated CD4 TCRs covered the entire spike protein, and the dominant responses fell in regions 160-218 and 743-854. Because no day 14 peak-response samples were available, repertoires were characterized only after the peak T cell response. Reportedly, close to half of the unique spike-specific TCRs recognized epitopes lying outside the regions that are mutated in the B.1.351 and B.1.1.7 variants.

The chain uses TRBV19 and TRBJ1-4, with the D gene call left open. The clonotype originates from an adult who received the MenACWY meningococcal vaccine as a control. The sample here was peripheral blood, taken 28 days after the second dose of the MenACWY control vaccine. This receptor carries the CDR3 CASSYGNEKLFF. The nucleotide sequence is TGTGCCAGTAGTTACGGTAATGAAAAACTGTTTTTT.